This T cell receptor (beta chain) was sequenced during a study of blood T cell repertoires in COVID-19. Study context: Samples representing acute and convalescent COVID-19 were sourced from the United States, Italy and Spain. Sources were T cells, B-cell-depleted T cells, or PBMCs; the material itself was cDNA or gDNA.

Trimming took 3 bases from V and 0 from J; bases not matched to a gene: 8. The CDR3 extends over 18 amino acids. Looked up from germline, CDR1 is MDHEN and CDR2 is SYDVKM. Original processing methods: Estimated nucleated cell counts came from reference gene primer amplification. Profiled with immunoSEQ multiplex PCR; TCRdb holds only in-frame clones, not every one. That table gives V, J and clone size, and the DNA gave D and trimming. The data contain about 74,000 clones, approximately 78% of them singletons. This clone was recorded once. Sequencing was carried out using peripheral blood. This rearrangement joins TRBV28 to TRBJ1-5, with TRBD1 identical over 10 bases. The sequence came from a human donor in a cohort sampled during active COVID-19. The CDR3 DNA follows: TGTGCCAGCAGTTTGCCGGGACAGGGGACTTATAGCAATCAGCCCCAGCATTTT. Amino acids: CASSLPGQGTYSNQPQHF.